Following are 12 T cell receptor beta chains from one sample sequenced in a study of blood T cell repertoires in COVID-19. Libraries were prepared by immunoSEQ multiplex PCR; TCRdb keeps only in-frame clonotypes and omits some of them. The top ten hold about 1.3% of the sample, which has over 100,000 clones, approximately 84% seen once. Sequencing input: peripheral blood. Receptors were obtained from a man in his forties or fifties with acute or convalescent COVID-19.

This clone appeared once. The chain joins TRBV2 to TRBJ2-1; no clear D gene. The CDR3 length is 13 residues. The germline CDR1 and CDR2 sequences are SNHLY and FYNNEI. Trimming removed 6 bases at V and 10 bases at J, with 16 bases between. CDR3 in amino acids: CASRTLVVQEQFF. As DNA, the CDR3 is TGTGCCAGCAGGACCCTAGTTGTGCAGGAGCAGTTCTTC.

The chain recombines TRBV11-2 with TRBJ2-7; 10 nucleotides line up with TRBD2. Germline V gives CDR1 SGHAT, CDR2 FQNNGV. The CDR3 is 15 residues long. Losses at the gene ends were 1 base for V and 1 base for J; bases not matched to a gene: 1. CDR3 DNA sequence: TGTGCCAGCAGCTTAGTAGCGGGAGGTTCCTACGAGCAGTACTTC. This sequence encodes CASSLVAGGSYEQYF.

V gene TRBV30 combines with J gene TRBJ2-1; tentative D call: TRBD1 (7 bases). The V end lost 2 bases, the J end lost 6 bases, and 11 bases lay between the germline ends. CDR1 GTSNPN and CDR2 SVGIG come from the germline V gene (reference sequence). The CDR3 spans 13 residues. CDR3 DNA sequence: TGTGCCTGGAGTAGTCAGGGGGGCAATGAGCAGTTCTTC. Protein product: CAWSSQGGNEQFF.

The V call is TRBV2, the J call TRBJ1-5, with 7 bases matching TRBD1. V lost 7 bases and J lost 6; bases outside the gene matches: 18. CDR3 size: 17 residues. Germline V CDR1 and CDR2: SNHLY, FYNNEI. In DNA form, the CDR3 reads TGTGCCAGCAAGGACGAGCAGTTTCAGGGGGGAGGTCAGCCCCAGCATTTT. It yields the protein CASKDEQFQGGGQPQHF.

J is TRBJ2-5 and V is TRBV3-1 (or the pseudogene TRBV3-2); 8 positions agree with TRBD2. The CDR3 consists of 14 residues. Germline V gives CDR1 LGHDT, CDR2 YNNKEL (reference sequence). The trim removed 3 bases at V and 4 bases at J, leaving 4 bases unmatched. DNA for the CDR3: TGTGCCAGCAGCCAGAACCGGGGGGGAGAGACCCAGTACTTC. Its translation: CASSQNRGGETQYF.

This sequence joins TRBV12-3 or TRBV12-4 and TRBJ2-7, with D possibly being TRBD2 (6 bases). Trimming left V 6 bases short and J 1 base short, with 7 bases between. CDR3 length: 12 residues. CDR3 region: CASRGGSYEQYF. CDR3 nucleotide sequence: TGTGCCAGCAGGGGGGGATCCTACGAGCAGTACTTC.

The table lists this clone with a few counts. J is TRBJ2-4 and V is TRBV2; TRBD2 matches 9 bases. CDR3 length: 15 amino acids. The germline V gene has CDR1 SNHLY and CDR2 FYNNEI. With 2 bases clipped from V and 6 bases from J, the junction kept 5 bases outside the gene matches. The CDR3 spells CASSEQREVANIQYF. The CDR3 DNA follows: TGTGCCAGCAGTGAACAGCGGGAGGTGGCAAACATTCAGTACTTC.

Here the CDR3 DNA reads TGTGCCAGCAGCCCTAGCGGGGGGGCCAATGAGCAGTTCTTC. It codes for CASSPSGGANEQFF. This chain links TRBV11-3 with TRBJ2-1; 12 nucleotides line up with TRBD2. Trimming cost V 5 bases and J 6 bases; bases outside gene matches: 2. The CDR3 covers 14 residues. Per the germline V gene, CDR1 is SGHNT and CDR2 is YENEEA. Full variable domain (remainder filled in from reference TRBV11-3 and TRBJ2-1): EAGVVQSPRYKIIEKKQPVAFWCNPISGHNTLYWYLQNLGQGPELLIRYENEEAVDDSQLPKDRFSAERLKGVDSTLKIQPAELGDSAVYLCASSPSGGANEQFFGPGTRLTVL.

This chain joins TRBV19 and TRBJ1-6; D might be TRBD1 (5 bases). V was cut by 2 bases and J by 9 bases, with 17 bases left in between. CDR3 length: 16 residues. Germline V lookup: CDR1 LNHDA, CDR2 SQIVND (reference sequence). Here the CDR3 reads CASSISRAAGGSPLHF. CDR3 nucleotide sequence: TGTGCCAGTAGTATAAGTCGGGCCGCCGGGGGTTCACCCCTCCACTTT.

The gene calls are TRBV6-2 or TRBV6-3 and TRBJ2-1, with 16 bases aligning to TRBD2. J lost 2 bases, V lost 5 bases, and 6 bases had no gene match. This CDR3 is 18 amino acids long. Germline CDR1 MNHEY, CDR2 SVGEGT. This chain's CDR3 is CASSPGLAGGYPYNEQFF. CDR3 in DNA: TGTGCCAGCAGTCCGGGACTAGCGGGAGGGTACCCCTACAATGAGCAGTTCTTC.

The V call is TRBV7-2, the J call TRBJ1-2; D possibly corresponds to TRBD1 (6 bases). V lost 5 bases and J lost 4, with 20 bases in between. The CDR3 has 16 amino acids. Germline lookup yields CDR1 SGHTA and CDR2 FQGNSA. CDR3 residues: CASSPARGGRIYGYTF. In DNA form, the CDR3 reads TGTGCCAGCAGCCCCGCGAGAGGGGGAAGAATCTATGGCTACACCTTC.

This clone was detected once. The CDR3 nucleotides read TGCGCCAGCAGCCCCGGACTAGCGGGGTACTCTGGGGCCAACGTCCTGACTTTC. Protein: CASSPGLAGYSGANVLTF. The chain carries TRBV5-1 and TRBJ2-6, with 12 bases matching TRBD2. The CDR3 has 18 residues. V lost 4 bases and J lost 0; bases outside the gene matches: 5. Per the germline V gene, CDR1 is SGHRS and CDR2 is YFSETQ.